What follows describes a single TCR beta chain. Between the trimmed V and J ends, which lost 6 bases and 11 bases, there was a span of 18 bases. The CDR3 sequence is 14 residues long. Germline CDR1 SGHRS, CDR2 YFSETQ. This sample was included in a study of control samples from healthy donors and cancer patients. Clones were sequenced by immunoSEQ multiplex PCR, and TCRdb holds only the in-frame ones, with some missing. Among 120,000 to 150,000 clones listed, more than 85% were seen once. The chain couples TRBV5-1 to TRBJ1-6; D possibly corresponds to TRBD1 (5 bases). Input material: blood. This TCR was recovered from a man aged 25 to 40 in good health. The CDR3 loop reads CASKGVGQGPPLHF. Written as DNA, the CDR3 is TGCGCCAGCAAAGGGGTTGGGCAGGGACCACCCCTCCACTTT.